This T cell receptor (beta chain) was documented in a study of cytomegalovirus exposure and HLA in healthy donors. Study-level background: Earlier sequencing of about 179 million T cells yielded approximately 120 million unique TCR beta sequences.

Germline-derived CDR1 and CDR2 are SGHTA and FQGNSA. This CDR3 spans 15 amino acids. After removal of 5 bases from V and 0 bases from J, the junction contained 6 bases not matched to a gene. Points from the study as a whole: In an earlier analysis, in about 530 donors, most V segments appeared productive either ~90% or ~30% of the time. Reportedly, cytomegalovirus status was diagnosed with high sensitivity and specificity. Presence/absence analyses assumed roughly uniform sequencing depth across donors, which may not hold.

This clone came up a few times. What it recognizes is unknown. The PCR was carried out with 60 Vbeta primers and 13 Jbeta primers. Repertoires were generated with immunoSEQ multiplex PCR, while TCRdb's copy carries only in-frame clones and drops some. Found here are 100,000 to 150,000 clones, 80% to 90% of them singletons; the top ten hold 3.6%. The source of this sequence is a woman in her thirties or forties in good health and CMV-seropositive. The gene calls are TRBV7-2 and TRBJ2-7, with 8 bases aligning to TRBD2. Sequenced input: PBMCs. This CDR3 is CASSPSGLASYEQYF. The DNA for the CDR3 is TGTGCCAGCAGCCCTAGCGGGCTGGCCTCCTACGAGCAGTACTTC.